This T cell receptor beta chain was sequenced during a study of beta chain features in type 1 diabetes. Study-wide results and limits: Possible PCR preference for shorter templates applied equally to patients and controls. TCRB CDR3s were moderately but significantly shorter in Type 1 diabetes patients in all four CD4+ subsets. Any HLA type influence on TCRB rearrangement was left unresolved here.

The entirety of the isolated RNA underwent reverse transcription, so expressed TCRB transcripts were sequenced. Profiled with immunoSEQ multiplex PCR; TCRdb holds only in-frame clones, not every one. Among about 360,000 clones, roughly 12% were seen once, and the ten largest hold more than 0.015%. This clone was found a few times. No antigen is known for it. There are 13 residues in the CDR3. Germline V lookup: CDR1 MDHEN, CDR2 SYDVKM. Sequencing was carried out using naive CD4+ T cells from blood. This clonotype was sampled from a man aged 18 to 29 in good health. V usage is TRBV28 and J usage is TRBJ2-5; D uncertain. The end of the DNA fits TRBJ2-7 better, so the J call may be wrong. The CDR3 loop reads CASSSTDSYEQYF. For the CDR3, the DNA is TGTGCCAGCAGCTCTACAGATTCCTACGAGCAGTACTTC.